Below are 21 T cell receptor beta chains sequenced from a single sample in a study of T-cell reconstitution after alpha-beta-depleted transplantation in children. Construction of the TCRbeta library involved unique molecular identifiers. Each CDR3 protein is one row after TCRdb ran MiXCR on the PCR reads. The sample records over 450,000 distinct CDR3 sequences, roughly a tenth being singletons. This specimen was PBMCs, taken before TCRalphabeta/CD19-depleted stem cell transplant. Source of these receptors: a child aged 2 to 10 with inherited bone marrow failure, due to receive a stem cell transplant.

This clonotype was recorded many times. This chain joins TRBV7-9 and TRBJ2-1; D is undetermined. V was shortened by 1 base and J by 7 bases, with 20 bases between the two germline ends. CDR3 length: 17 amino acids. Looked up from germline, CDR1 is SEHNR and CDR2 is FQNEAQ (reference sequence). CDR3 in amino acids: CASSLVGLSAGRNEQFF. The CDR3 nucleotides are TGTGCCAGCAGCTTAGTAGGCTTGTCAGCCGGCCGGAATGAGCAGTTCTTC.

This clonotype appeared many times. The chain employs TRBV20-1 and TRBJ2-7, with 10 bases lining up with TRBD2. CDR1 and CDR2 from the germline V gene are DFQATT and SNEGSKA (reference sequence). The V and J ends lost 6 bases and 2 bases, in that order; junction bases with no gene match: 7. This CDR3 has 14 amino acids. CDR3 loop: CSATKAGGPYEQYF. The DNA of the CDR3 is TGCAGTGCCACGAAAGCGGGAGGGCCCTACGAGCAGTACTTC.

This clonotype was counted many times. The rearrangement uses TRBV16 and TRBJ2-6; unclear D gene. The V gene lost 4 bases and the J gene lost 0 bases, with 7 bases spanning the gap. From germline, CDR1 is KGHSY and CDR2 FQNENV. The CDR3 length is 15 residues. The CDR3 sequence is CASSRWSSGANVLTF. The DNA of the CDR3 is TGTGCCAGCAGCCGTTGGTCCTCTGGGGCCAACGTCCTGACTTTC.

With regard to this clonotype: A much larger clone differs by one base, so this may be a read error. The chain has TRBV12-3 or TRBV12-4 and TRBJ1-5; weak D call: TRBD1 (6 bases). This CDR3 region has 13 residues. CDR3 sequence reads: CASRTGNYQPKHF. In DNA form, the CDR3 reads TGTGCCAGCAGAACAGGGAATTATCAGCCCAAGCATTTT.

This clonotype has just a few counts. This sequence joins TRBV12-3 or TRBV12-4 and TRBJ1-1, with D perhaps matching TRBD1 (6 bases). The V and J ends lost 7 bases and 3 bases respectively, with 12 bases between them. This CDR3 is 13 amino acids long. The CDR3 region is CASNPTGYTEAFF. In DNA, the CDR3 is TGTGCCAGCAACCCGACAGGTTACACTGAAGCTTTCTTT.

The sample holds many counts of this clonotype. This CDR3 reads CASSVAPAESYEQYF. The CDR3 region has the DNA TGTGCCAGCAGCGTAGCCCCAGCTGAATCCTACGAGCAGTACTTC. V gene TRBV9 combines with J gene TRBJ2-7; D not resolved. The CDR3 is 15 residues long. Germline V gives CDR1 SGDLS, CDR2 YYNGEE. Trimming shortened V by 0 bases and J by 1 base, and 11 bases separated the two germline ends.

This clonotype was picked up many times. The genes are TRBV12-3 or TRBV12-4 and TRBJ2-7, with D unresolved. The V end lost 1 base, the J end lost 2 bases, and 6 bases lay between the germline ends. The CDR3 is 13 residues long. The CDR3 coding sequence is TGTGCCAGCAGTTTAGACCCCCCCTACGAGCAGTACTTC. Protein product: CASSLDPPYEQYF.

This clonotype is a singleton in its sample. This could be a read error, since a much larger clone is one nucleotide away. The rearrangement links TRBV28 to TRBJ2-2; the match to TRBD1 covers 8 bases. Germline V gives CDR1 MDHEN, CDR2 SYDVKM. The CDR3 loop spans 15 amino acids. CDR3 sequence (DNA): TGTGCCATCAGTTTCATGGACAGGGTAACCGGGGAGCTGTTTTTT. This encodes CAISFMDRVTGELFF.

This clonotype was detected many times. CDR3 amino acids: CSPGLAGSYNEQFF. CDR3 DNA sequence: TGCAGTCCCGGACTAGCAGGCTCCTACAATGAGCAGTTCTTC. The chain is built from TRBV20-1 and TRBJ2-1, with 8 nucleotides matching TRBD2. Germline V gene sequence: CDR1 DFQATT, CDR2 SNEGSKA (reference sequence). There are 14 residues in the CDR3. V trimming: 8 bases; J trimming: 0 bases; junction bases outside the gene matches: 6.

This clonotype has only a few counts. The CDR3 coding sequence is TGCGCCAGCAGCGGGAGACTAGTCAGCTCCTACAATGAGCAGTTCTTC. Protein sequence: CASSGRLVSSYNEQFF. V is TRBV5-1 and J is TRBJ2-1, with a weak D call TRBD2 (6 bases). Germline lookup yields CDR1 SGHRS and CDR2 YFSETQ. Trimming pared 4 bases from V and 0 bases from J, leaving 14 bases between. The CDR3 spans 16 residues. The variable domain in full, with the rest retrieved from reference TRBV5-1 and TRBJ2-1, is KAGVTQTPRYLIKTRGQQVTLSCSPISGHRSVSWYQQTPGQGLQFLFEYFSETQRNKGNFPGRFSGRQFSNSRSEMNVSTLELGDSALYLCASSGRLVSSYNEQFFGPGTRLTVL.

Many counts were recorded for this clonotype. The V and J genes are TRBV3-1 and TRBJ2-5; TRBD2 matches at 8 bases. The CDR3 runs 17 residues. The V gene's germline CDR1 is LGHDT and CDR2 YNNKEL (reference sequence). V lost 4 bases to trimming and J lost 1 base; unmatched junction nucleotides: 11. This CDR3 is CASSRIWERELQETQYF. The CDR3 DNA is TGTGCCAGCAGCCGGATTTGGGAGCGGGAGCTCCAAGAGACCCAGTACTTC.

This clonotype was detected ten times or more. The chain employs TRBV7-8 and TRBJ1-2, with D possibly matching TRBD1 (5 bases). The CDR3 is made up of 15 amino acids. The V and J ends lost 5 bases and 4 bases respectively, with 17 bases between them. Per the germline V gene, CDR1 is SGHVS and CDR2 is FQNEAQ. CDR3 region: CASSPTEGFGYGYTF. DNA for the CDR3: TGTGCCAGCAGCCCCACCGAGGGGTTTGGCTATGGCTACACCTTC.

Details on this clonotype: This may stem from a read error, because a much larger clone lies one nucleotide away. The chain uses TRBV2 and TRBJ1-6; the D is unclear. Germline CDR1 SNHLY, CDR2 FYNNEI. Trimming stripped 1 base from V and 9 bases from J, with 7 bases between. This CDR3 is 13 amino acids long. The CDR3 spells CASSEVLSSPLHF. The CDR3 DNA is TGTGCCAGCAGTGAAGTTTTGAGTTCACCCCTCCACTTT.

This clonotype was counted a few times. The chain combines TRBV27 with TRBJ2-3; the D gene is possibly TRBD1 (6 bases). The CDR3 covers 13 residues. The V and J ends lost 8 bases and 6 bases respectively, with 15 bases between them. CDR1 and CDR2 from the germline V gene are MNHEY and SMNVEV (reference sequence). The chain's CDR3 is CASGLGQGDTQYF. The CDR3 DNA reads TGTGCCAGCGGGTTAGGCCAGGGGGATACGCAGTATTTT.

This clonotype was counted at least ten times. This sequence joins TRBV9 and TRBJ2-3, with D possibly being TRBD2 (6 bases). The V gene's germline CDR1 is SGDLS and CDR2 YYNGEE. CDR3 size: 16 residues. V was trimmed by 0 bases and J by 6 bases, leaving 17 bases between them. This CDR3 reads CASSVGDSALRDTQYF. The CDR3 coding sequence is TGTGCCAGCAGCGTAGGGGACTCAGCCCTTCGGGATACGCAGTATTTT.

This clonotype was observed a handful of times. This rearrangement joins TRBV10-3 to TRBJ2-3; 10 nucleotides line up with TRBD2. The CDR3 sequence is 16 residues long. Germline loops: CDR1 ENHRY, CDR2 SYGVKD. Trimming cost V 3 bases and J 3 bases; bases outside gene matches: 6. The CDR3 reads CAISDPRAGGTDTQYF. The CDR3 nucleotides are TGTGCCATCAGTGACCCTCGAGCGGGAGGGACAGATACGCAGTATTTT.

This clonotype showed up many times. This sequence joins TRBV7-2 and TRBJ2-3; TRBD1 is a possible D gene (5 bases). The CDR3 has 14 amino acids. Deletions cut 3 bases from V and 2 bases from J, with 9 bases between. Germline V gene sequence: CDR1 SGHTA, CDR2 FQGNSA. The CDR3 nucleotides are TGTGCCAGCAGCTTCCAGGGTATCACAGATACGCAGTATTTT. Its protein is CASSFQGITDTQYF. The entire variable domain, with the rest obtained from reference TRBV7-2 and TRBJ2-3, is as follows: GAGVSQSPSNKVTEKGKDVELRCDPISGHTALYWYRQSLGQGLEFLIYFQGNSAPDKSGLPSDRFSAERTGGSVSTLTIQRTQQEDSAVYLCASSFQGITDTQYFGPGTRLTVL.

The chain uses TRBV29-1 and TRBJ2-2; D not certain. Germline assignment: CDR1 SQVTM and CDR2 ANQGSEA. This CDR3 spans 12 amino acids. Deletions cut 5 bases from V and 1 base from J, with 5 bases between. CDR3 loop: CSVSVNTGELFF. The CDR3 DNA reads as TGCAGCGTTTCGGTGAACACCGGGGAGCTGTTTTTT.

The V call is TRBV9, the J call TRBJ1-1; TRBD1 matches at 8 bases. With 4 bases clipped from V and 5 bases from J, the junction kept 4 bases outside the gene matches. The CDR3 is 13 amino acids. Germline V gives CDR1 SGDLS, CDR2 YYNGEE. The CDR3 bases are TGTGCCAGCAGCACAGGGGGGAGTACTGAAGCTTTCTTT. It encodes CASSTGGSTEAFF.

This clonotype was picked up a small number of times. The chain couples TRBV18 to TRBJ2-7, with D possibly TRBD1 on 6 matching bases. Germline V gene lookup returns CDR1 KGHSH and CDR2 LQKENI. The CDR3 has 15 residues. V was clipped by 3 bases and J by 3 bases, with 15 bases between them. Written as DNA, the CDR3 is TGTGCCAGCTCACCGGGGGCAAGGAGGCTCTACGAGCAGTACTTC. It codes for CASSPGARRLYEQYF. Complete variable domain (other parts from reference TRBV18 and TRBJ2-7): NAGVMQNPRHLVRRRGQEARLRCSPMKGHSHVYWYRQLPEEGLKFMVYLQKENIIDESGMPKERFSAEFPKEGPSILRIQQVVRGDSAAYFCASSPGARRLYEQYFGPGTRLTVT.

In the case of this clonotype: A much larger clone differs from this one at a single base, so this may be a read error. The CDR3 here is CGSSAGQSYEQYF. The CDR3 nucleotides read TGTGGCAGCAGTGCCGGACAGAGCTACGAGCAGTACTTC. The gene calls are TRBV27 and TRBJ2-7; tentative D call: TRBD1 (6 bases). This CDR3 comprises 13 residues. CDR1 and CDR2 (germline): MNHEY, SMNVEV (reference sequence).